These 23 T cell receptor beta chains originate from one sample sequenced in a study of CD8 T cells in ankylosing spondylitis. MiXCR, run by TCRdb on the 5' RACE reads, gives a single entry per CDR3 protein. The table has about 400,000 distinct CDR3 sequences, 20% to 25% seen once. Sequencing used blood, either unsorted or a sorted T cell fraction (not recorded which). The receptors stem from a male donor with ankylosing spondylitis or in good health (not recorded which).

This clonotype appeared a few times. The V call is TRBV29-1, the J call TRBJ2-5; 12 bases are a match to TRBD2. Trimming removed 2 bases from V and 1 base from J; junction bases left unmatched: 2. Germline CDR1 and CDR2: SQVTM and ANQGSEA. CDR3 length: 15 amino acids. CDR3 region: CSVERLAGAQETQYF. The CDR3 nucleotides are TGCAGCGTTGAAAGACTAGCGGGGGCCCAAGAGACCCAGTACTTC.

Only a few counts were recorded for this clonotype. The J gene is TRBJ2-2, the V gene TRBV7-9; unclear D gene. The V gene lost 3 bases and the J gene lost 6 bases, with 8 bases spanning the gap. The CDR3 consists of 13 residues. The germline gives CDR1 SEHNR, CDR2 FQNEAQ (reference sequence). In DNA form, the CDR3 reads TGTGCCAGCAGCTTGTTGCCGGCCGGGGAGCTGTTTTTT. Translated, it gives CASSLLPAGELFF.

This chain connects TRBV27 to TRBJ2-1, with 7 bases aligning to TRBD1. The CDR3 runs to 15 residues. CDR1 is MNHEY, CDR2 SMNVEV, per germline (reference sequence). V trimming: 6 bases; J trimming: 3 bases; junction bases outside the gene matches: 8. CDR3 region: CASSLTGWCYNEQFF. In DNA, the CDR3 is TGTGCCAGCAGCCTGACAGGGTGGTGCTACAATGAGCAGTTCTTC.

This clonotype was seen only a few times. The genes are TRBV12-3 or TRBV12-4 and TRBJ2-5; possibly TRBD2 for D (7 bases). V gave up 3 bases and J gave up 5 bases, with 13 bases separating them. The CDR3 sequence is 14 residues long. CDR3 coding DNA: TGTGCCAGCAGTTTCCTGGGGGGGCTGGAGACCCAGTACTTC. Translating it yields CASSFLGGLETQYF.

This clonotype has a handful of counts. The chain is built from TRBV10-1 and TRBJ2-2, with no clear D. The CDR3 is 13 amino acids. The V end was cut by 4 bases, the J end by 7 bases, with 10 bases between. Germline V gene data show CDR1 as WNHNN and CDR2 as SYGVQD (reference sequence). The CDR3 reads CASSGGVVGELFF. In DNA form, the CDR3 reads TGCGCCAGCAGTGGTGGGGTGGTCGGGGAGCTGTTTTTT.

This clonotype showed up just a few times. J is TRBJ1-2 and V is TRBV6-2 or TRBV6-3; unclear D gene. The CDR3 has 12 residues. Per the germline V gene, CDR1 is MNHEY and CDR2 is SVGEGT. Trimming cost V 0 bases and J 7 bases, with 6 bases left between them. This CDR3 is CASSYSSPGYTF. Here the CDR3 DNA reads TGTGCCAGCAGTTACTCATCGCCTGGCTACACCTTC.

This chain links TRBV29-1 with TRBJ2-7, with D unresolved. The V gene's germline CDR1 is SQVTM and CDR2 ANQGSEA. Trimming removed 7 bases from V and 3 bases from J, with 7 bases in between. The CDR3 totals 10 residues. The CDR3 DNA reads TGCAGCGCCACCGACTACGAGCAGTACTTC. This codes for CSATDYEQYF.

This clonotype was seen only a few times. This sequence joins TRBV15 and TRBJ2-5; 7 positions match TRBD1. Trimming at V came to 3 bases and at J to 5 bases, leaving 9 bases not matched to a gene. Germline-derived CDR1 and CDR2 are LNHNV and YYDKDF (reference sequence). CDR3 length equals 15 residues. CDR3 residues: CATSRTPGRGETQYF. In DNA form, the CDR3 reads TGTGCCACCAGCAGGACCCCCGGCAGGGGGGAGACCCAGTACTTC.

The rearrangement links TRBV7-6 to TRBJ2-7; D may match TRBD1 or TRBD2 (5 bases each). The length of the CDR3 is 13 residues. Germline V gives CDR1 SGHVS, CDR2 FNYEAQ. The V end was cut by 6 bases, the J end by 7 bases, with 16 bases between. The CDR3 protein is CASREGPDEEQYF. CDR3 DNA: TGTGCCAGCAGAGAGGGGCCCGATGAGGAGCAGTACTTC.

The V call is TRBV12-3 or TRBV12-4, the J call TRBJ2-3, with TRBD1 matching 8 bases. CDR3 length: 15 amino acids. V trimming: 5 bases; J trimming: 0 bases; junction bases outside the gene matches: 4. The CDR3 region is CASSKTGGSTDTQYF. The CDR3 nucleotides are TGTGCCAGCAGTAAAACAGGGGGGAGCACAGATACGCAGTATTTT.

This clonotype was seen only a few times. The rearrangement links TRBV4-1 to TRBJ1-2; 7 bases agree with TRBD1. The CDR3 runs 17 residues. The V segment lost 0 bases and the J segment 0 bases; nucleotides outside the gene matches: 7. CDR1 MGHRA and CDR2 YSYEKL come from the germline V gene. CDR3 DNA sequence: TGCGCCAGCAGCCAAGATCAGGGGGTACTTGCTAACTATGGCTACACCTTC. It yields the protein CASSQDQGVLANYGYTF.

This clonotype appeared a few times. V gene TRBV5-1 combines with J gene TRBJ1-1; maybe TRBD1 (6 bases). The CDR3 covers 14 residues. V dropped 4 bases and J dropped 5 bases, with 15 bases sitting between them. Germline-derived CDR1 and CDR2 are SGHRS and YFSETQ. In nucleotides, the CDR3 is TGCGCCAGCAGCCGCGAACAGGGCTGGACTGAAGCTTTCTTT. It yields the protein CASSREQGWTEAFF.

The chain joins TRBV7-9 to TRBJ2-2, with D perhaps TRBD2 (5 bases). The CDR3 has 12 residues. Germline values: CDR1 SEHNR, CDR2 FQNEAQ (reference sequence). This CDR3 reads CAAPAGTGELFF. The CDR3 DNA is TGTGCAGCACCTGCGGGTACCGGGGAGCTGTTTTTT.

This clonotype was observed a handful of times. This chain links TRBV28 with TRBJ2-3, with 14 nucleotides matching TRBD2. J was trimmed by 2 bases and V by 5 bases; bases with no gene match: 12. This CDR3 spans 19 amino acids. Germline loops: CDR1 MDHEN, CDR2 SYDVKM. In DNA, the CDR3 is TGTGCCAGCAGTCCTGCCCTTATGACTAGCGGGGGGGACACAGATACGCAGTATTTT. It specifies CASSPALMTSGGDTDTQYF. Drawing the rest from reference TRBV28 and TRBJ2-3, the complete variable domain is DVKVTQSSRYLVKRTGEKVFLECVQDMDHENMFWYRQDPGLGLRLIYFSYDVKMKEKGDIPEGYSVSREKKERFSLILESASTNQTSMYLCASSPALMTSGGDTDTQYFGPGTRLTVL.

This clonotype has just a few counts. The chain couples TRBV11-2 to TRBJ1-2; D unresolved. The CDR3 consists of 14 residues. The germline V and J ends were trimmed by 0 bases and 8 bases, with 13 bases remaining between them. Germline loops: CDR1 SGHAT, CDR2 FQNNGV. In DNA, the CDR3 is TGTGCCAGCAGCTTAGATCTCCCCGAGGAAGGCTACACCTTC. The encoded protein is CASSLDLPEEGYTF.

This clonotype was seen repeatedly, ten times or more. The rearrangement uses TRBV25-1 and TRBJ2-5; 7 bases agree with TRBD1. Germline CDR1 reads MGHDK; CDR2 reads SYGVNS. V shed 8 bases, J shed 1 base, and the junction held 1 base outside the gene matches. The CDR3 runs 12 residues. CDR3 loop: CASRQGQETQYF. In nucleotides, the CDR3 is TGTGCCAGCCGACAGGGCCAAGAGACCCAGTACTTC.

The chain has TRBV4-1 and TRBJ2-7; weak D call: TRBD1 (6 bases). V dropped 6 bases and J dropped 1 base, with 19 bases sitting between them. Germline V CDR1 and CDR2: MGHRA, YSYEKL. The CDR3 sequence is 16 residues long. The CDR3 nucleotides read TGCGCCAGCAGTCAGGGGCACAAGTCTCTTTCCTACGAGCAGTACTTC. Protein product: CASSQGHKSLSYEQYF.

The CDR3 sequence: CASSQGRDGFF. DNA of the CDR3: TGTGCCAGCAGCCAGGGCAGGGATGGTTTCTTT. This chain joins TRBV4-2 and TRBJ1-1, with D possibly matching TRBD1 (5 bases). The ends were cut back, 3 bases at V and 13 bases at J, with 12 bases in the middle. CDR3 length: 11 amino acids. Per germline, CDR1 LGHNA and CDR2 YNFKEQ.

This clonotype was seen a handful of times. The rearrangement uses TRBV15 and TRBJ2-7; D call uncertain. The CDR3 contains 15 residues. V lost 0 bases to trimming and J lost 0 bases, with 9 bases between them. Germline V lookup: CDR1 LNHNV, CDR2 YYDKDF (reference sequence). This CDR3 reads CATSRDRTSSYEQYF. The DNA of the CDR3 is TGTGCCACCAGCAGAGACCGCACGAGCTCCTACGAGCAGTACTTC.

The rearrangement uses TRBV30 and TRBJ2-3, with TRBD1 as a possible D gene (5 bases). The CDR3 totals 15 residues. Per germline, CDR1 GTSNPN and CDR2 SVGIG (reference sequence). Trimming stripped 2 bases from V and 3 bases from J, with 15 bases between. CDR3: CAWSTTGLGTDTQYF. DNA of the CDR3: TGTGCCTGGAGTACTACAGGCCTAGGGACAGATACGCAGTATTTT.

Only a few counts were recorded for this clonotype. The chain couples TRBV5-1 to TRBJ2-3; TRBD2 matches 7 bases. The CDR3 is 16 amino acids. CDR1 is SGHRS and CDR2 is YFSETQ in the germline V gene. Trimming at V came to 3 bases and at J to 0 bases, leaving 7 bases not matched to a gene. DNA for the CDR3: TGCGCCAGCAGCTCTCCTAGCGGAGCTAGCACAGATACGCAGTATTTT. This translates into CASSSPSGASTDTQYF. Supplemented by reference TRBV5-1 and TRBJ2-3, the full variable domain reads KAGVTQTPRYLIKTRGQQVTLSCSPISGHRSVSWYQQTPGQGLQFLFEYFSETQRNKGNFPGRFSGRQFSNSRSEMNVSTLELGDSALYLCASSSPSGASTDTQYFGPGTRLTVL.

This clonotype turned up a few times. This chain connects TRBV10-3 to TRBJ2-2; D may correspond to TRBD1 or TRBD2 (5 bases each). The CDR3 covers 15 residues. Trimming shortened V by 2 bases and J by 4 bases, and 11 bases separated the two germline ends. CDR1 is ENHRY, CDR2 SYGVKD, per germline. CDR3 protein: CAISEPGGGTGELFF. The CDR3 DNA follows: TGTGCCATCAGTGAGCCCGGTGGGGGCACCGGGGAGCTGTTTTTT.

This clonotype was observed a few times. The V call is TRBV7-9, the J call TRBJ2-5; maybe TRBD2 (5 bases). Trimming pared 1 base from V and 5 bases from J, leaving 11 bases between. Germline values: CDR1 SEHNR, CDR2 FQNEAQ (reference sequence). The CDR3 runs to 14 residues. In DNA form, the CDR3 reads TGTGCCAGCAGCTTAGACCTTGGACTTGAGACCCAGTACTTC. Protein: CASSLDLGLETQYF. Based on the CDR3 plus reference TRBV7-9 and TRBJ2-5, the full variable domain is DTGVSQNPRHKITKRGQNVTFRCDPISEHNRLYWYRQTLGQGPEFLTYFQNEAQLEKSRLLSDRFSAERPKGSFSTLEIQRTEQGDSAMYLCASSLDLGLETQYFGPGTRLLVL.